In this sample, the clone carrying this T cell receptor (beta chain) turned up once. The antigen is unknown. This sample's time point: cycle 4 day 1 (C4D1), after six to seven weeks of nivolumab. In every patient, relapse followed autologous stem cell transplantation, while exposure to brentuximab vedotin differed. Starting with thawed PBMCs, CD4+ T cells were purified by magnetic negative selection. This entry comes from a study of PD-1 blockade in classical Hodgkin lymphoma. Broader study findings: Patients newly diagnosed and complete responders had comparable baseline diversity. It was CD4+ TCR diversity, not CD8+, that rose significantly by C4D1. Newly diagnosed patients were reported to start with lower TCR diversity than healthy donors.

The assay was immunoSEQ multiplex PCR, and TCRdb's table has in-frame clones only and misses some. The sample has around 18,000 clones, roughly 65% seen once. Sequenced here: CD4+ T cells from blood, sampled before the fourth cycle of nivolumab. The source is a human donor with classical Hodgkin lymphoma.

The CDR3 bases are TGCGCCAGCAGCCGCAGGGGTAGCGACGAGCAGTACTTC. Translated: CASSRRGSDEQYF. J is TRBJ2-7 and V is TRBV5-1; D is perhaps TRBD1 (6 bases). This CDR3 is built from 13 residues. Per the germline V gene, CDR1 is SGHRS and CDR2 is YFSETQ. Trimming pared 4 bases from V and 5 bases from J, leaving 13 bases between.